The source of this T cell receptor (beta chain) is a study of cytomegalovirus exposure and HLA in healthy donors. Study-wide results and caveats: A later analysis found most CMV-associated TCR beta chains apparently HLA-restricted. More clonal expansion characterized HLA-associated TCR beta chains than equally common others in a later analysis. Several of the most significant clusters appeared, in a later analysis, to be linked to common viral pathogens. 150 or so TCR beta chains were listed as cytomegalovirus-associated.

Use of 60 Vbeta and 13 Jbeta primers characterized the PCR. TCRdb keeps only in-frame clones here, not all; method: immunoSEQ multiplex PCR. Found here are just over 150,000 clones, about 88% of them singletons; the top ten hold 2% to 2.5%. Trimming took off 7 bases at V and 0 bases at J, with 9 bases between the two ends. Germline V gene data show CDR1 as MNHNS and CDR2 as SASEGT. The CDR3 is 14 residues long. About this clone: The antigen remains unidentified.

This clonotype was sampled from a woman between 18 and 29 years old in good health and CMV-seronegative. This chain uses TRBV6-1 with TRBJ2-2; TRBD1 is a possible D gene (6 bases). The sequenced sample consisted of PBMCs. The CDR3 loop reads CASIQGTNTGELFF. In DNA, the CDR3 is TGTGCCAGCATACAGGGTACGAACACCGGGGAGCTGTTTTTT.